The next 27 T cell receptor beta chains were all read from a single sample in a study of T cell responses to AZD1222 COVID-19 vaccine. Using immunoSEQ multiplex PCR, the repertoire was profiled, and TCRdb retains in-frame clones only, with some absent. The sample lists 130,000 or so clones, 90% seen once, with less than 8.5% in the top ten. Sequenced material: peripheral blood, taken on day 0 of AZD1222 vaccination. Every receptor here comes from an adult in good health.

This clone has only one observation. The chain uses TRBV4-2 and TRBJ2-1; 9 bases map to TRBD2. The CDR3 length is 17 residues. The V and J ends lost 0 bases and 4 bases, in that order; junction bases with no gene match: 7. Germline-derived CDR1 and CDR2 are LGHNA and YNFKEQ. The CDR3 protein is CASSQDSASGEYNEQFF. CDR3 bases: TGTGCCAGCAGCCAAGATTCGGCTAGCGGGGAGTACAATGAGCAGTTCTTC.

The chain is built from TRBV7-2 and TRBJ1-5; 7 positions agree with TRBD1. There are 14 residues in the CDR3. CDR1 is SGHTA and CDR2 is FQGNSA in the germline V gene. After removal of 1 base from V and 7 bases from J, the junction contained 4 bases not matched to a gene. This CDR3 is CASSLEQGLQPQHF. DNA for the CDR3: TGTGCCAGCAGCTTAGAACAGGGGTTGCAGCCCCAGCATTTT. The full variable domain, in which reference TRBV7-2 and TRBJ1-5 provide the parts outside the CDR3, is GAGVSQSPSNKVTEKGKDVELRCDPISGHTALYWYRQSLGQGLEFLIYFQGNSAPDKSGLPSDRFSAERTGGSVSTLTIQRTQQEDSAVYLCASSLEQGLQPQHFGDGTRLSIL.

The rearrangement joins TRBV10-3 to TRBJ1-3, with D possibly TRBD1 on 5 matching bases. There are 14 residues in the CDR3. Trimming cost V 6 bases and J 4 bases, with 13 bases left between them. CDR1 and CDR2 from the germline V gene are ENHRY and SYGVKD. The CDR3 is CAIRGPDAGNTIYF. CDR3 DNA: TGTGCCATCAGGGGACCGGACGCGGGAAACACCATATATTTT.

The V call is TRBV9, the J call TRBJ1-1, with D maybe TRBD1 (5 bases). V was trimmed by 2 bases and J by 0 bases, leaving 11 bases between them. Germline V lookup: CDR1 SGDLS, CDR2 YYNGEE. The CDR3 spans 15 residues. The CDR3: CASSVASTVNTEAFF. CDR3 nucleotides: TGTGCCAGCAGCGTCGCGTCGACAGTGAACACTGAAGCTTTCTTT. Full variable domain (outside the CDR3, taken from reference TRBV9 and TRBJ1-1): DSGVTQTPKHLITATGQRVTLRCSPRSGDLSVYWYQQSLDQGLQFLIQYYNGEERAKGNILERFSAQQFPDLHSELNLSSLELGDSALYFCASSVASTVNTEAFFGQGTRLTVV.

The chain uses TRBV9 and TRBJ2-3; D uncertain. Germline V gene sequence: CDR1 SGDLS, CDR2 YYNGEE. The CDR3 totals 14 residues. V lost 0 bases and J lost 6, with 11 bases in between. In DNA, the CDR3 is TGTGCCAGCAGCGTAGCCGTCCAGACGGATACGCAGTATTTT. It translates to CASSVAVQTDTQYF.

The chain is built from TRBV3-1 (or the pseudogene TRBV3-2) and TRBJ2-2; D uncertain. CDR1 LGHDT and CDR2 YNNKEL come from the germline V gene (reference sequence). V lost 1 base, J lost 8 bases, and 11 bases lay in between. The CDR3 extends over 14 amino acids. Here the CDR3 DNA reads TGTGCCAGCAGCCAAGTGATGCGCGGAGGGGAGCTGTTTTTT. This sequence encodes CASSQVMRGGELFF.

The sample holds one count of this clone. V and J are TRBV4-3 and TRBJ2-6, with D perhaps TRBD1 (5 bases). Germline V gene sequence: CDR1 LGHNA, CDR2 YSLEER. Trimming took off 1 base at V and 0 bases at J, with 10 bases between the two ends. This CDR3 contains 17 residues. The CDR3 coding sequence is TGCGCCAGCAGCCAAGGAGACAGCAGCTCTGGGGCCAACGTCCTGACTTTC. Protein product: CASSQGDSSSGANVLTF.

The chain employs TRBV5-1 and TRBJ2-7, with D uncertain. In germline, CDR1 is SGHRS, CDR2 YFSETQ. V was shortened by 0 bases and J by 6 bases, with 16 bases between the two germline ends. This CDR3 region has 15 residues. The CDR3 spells CASSLAAPSRSEQYF. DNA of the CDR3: TGCGCCAGCAGCTTGGCAGCGCCCAGCAGGTCCGAGCAGTACTTC.

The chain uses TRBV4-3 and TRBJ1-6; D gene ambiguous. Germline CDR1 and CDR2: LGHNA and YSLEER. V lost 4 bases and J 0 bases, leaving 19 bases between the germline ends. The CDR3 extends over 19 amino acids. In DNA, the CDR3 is TGCGCCAGCAGCCCCTATCTAGAGGACTCTAGCTCCTATAATTCACCCCTCCACTTT. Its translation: CASSPYLEDSSSYNSPLHF.

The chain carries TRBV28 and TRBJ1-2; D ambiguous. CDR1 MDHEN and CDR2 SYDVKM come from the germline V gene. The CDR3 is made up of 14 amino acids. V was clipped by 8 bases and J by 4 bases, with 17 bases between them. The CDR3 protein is CASVGSFIVYGYTF. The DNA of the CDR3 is TGTGCCAGCGTCGGCAGTTTTATCGTCTATGGCTACACCTTC.

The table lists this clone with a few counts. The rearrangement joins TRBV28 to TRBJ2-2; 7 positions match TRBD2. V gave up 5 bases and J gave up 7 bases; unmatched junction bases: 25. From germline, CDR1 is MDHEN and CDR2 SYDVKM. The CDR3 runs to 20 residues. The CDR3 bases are TGTGCCAGCAGTACGGGGGGTAGTAGCTTGAGAGACGTTCTTGGCGGGGAGCTGTTTTTT. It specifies CASSTGGSSLRDVLGGELFF.

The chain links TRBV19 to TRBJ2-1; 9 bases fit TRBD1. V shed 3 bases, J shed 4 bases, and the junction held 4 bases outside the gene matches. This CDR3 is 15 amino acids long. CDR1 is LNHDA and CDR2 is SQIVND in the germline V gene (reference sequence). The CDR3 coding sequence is TGTGCCAGTAGTATGACAGGGGGTTTATACAATGAGCAGTTCTTC. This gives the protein CASSMTGGLYNEQFF.

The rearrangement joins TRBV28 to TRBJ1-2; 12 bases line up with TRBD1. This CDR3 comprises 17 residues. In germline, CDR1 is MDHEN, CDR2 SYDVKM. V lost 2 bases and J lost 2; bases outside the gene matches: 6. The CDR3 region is CASSLGGTGGPNYGYTF. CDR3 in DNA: TGTGCCAGCAGTTTAGGGGGGACAGGGGGCCCAAACTATGGCTACACCTTC.

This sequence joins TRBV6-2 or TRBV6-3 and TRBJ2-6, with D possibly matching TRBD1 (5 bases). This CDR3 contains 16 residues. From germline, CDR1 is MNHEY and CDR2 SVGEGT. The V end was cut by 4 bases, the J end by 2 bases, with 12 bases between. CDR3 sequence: CASSWPKGPGANVLTF. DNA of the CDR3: TGTGCCAGCAGTTGGCCAAAGGGGCCTGGGGCCAACGTCCTGACTTTC.

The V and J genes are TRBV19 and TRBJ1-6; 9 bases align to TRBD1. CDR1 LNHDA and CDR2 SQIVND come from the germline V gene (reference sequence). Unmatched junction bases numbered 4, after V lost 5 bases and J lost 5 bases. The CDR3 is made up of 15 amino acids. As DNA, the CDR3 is TGTGCCAGTAGTGGGACAGGGCTTGATAATTCACCCCTCCACTTT. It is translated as CASSGTGLDNSPLHF.

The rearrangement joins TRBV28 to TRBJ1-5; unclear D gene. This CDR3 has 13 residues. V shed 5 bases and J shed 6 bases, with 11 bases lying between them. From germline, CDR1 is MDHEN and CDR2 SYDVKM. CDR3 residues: CASSKLGPQPQHF. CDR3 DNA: TGTGCCAGCAGTAAACTGGGTCCTCAGCCCCAGCATTTT. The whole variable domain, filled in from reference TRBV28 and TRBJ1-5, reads DVKVTQSSRYLVKRTGEKVFLECVQDMDHENMFWYRQDPGLGLRLIYFSYDVKMKEKGDIPEGYSVSREKKERFSLILESASTNQTSMYLCASSKLGPQPQHFGDGTRLSIL.

CDR3 nucleotide sequence: TGCGCCAGCATTAGGACAGGGACCCCCTCGTCCCTCTACAATGAGCAGTTCTTC. Translating it yields CASIRTGTPSSLYNEQFF. The chain links TRBV10-2 to TRBJ2-1; 8 bases align to TRBD1. The CDR3 runs to 18 residues. J lost 3 bases, V lost 7 bases, and 17 bases had no gene match. Germline CDR1 and CDR2: WSHSY and SAAADI.

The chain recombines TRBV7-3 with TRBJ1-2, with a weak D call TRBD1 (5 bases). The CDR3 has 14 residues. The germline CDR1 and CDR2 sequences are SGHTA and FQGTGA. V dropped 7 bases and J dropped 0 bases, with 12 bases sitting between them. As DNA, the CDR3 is TGTGCCAGCATAAAGGGACGAACTAACTATGGCTACACCTTC. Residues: CASIKGRTNYGYTF.

The CDR3, as DNA: TGTGCCAGCTACACACAGGGAACCGGGGAGCTGTTTTTT. It codes for CASYTQGTGELFF. V and J are TRBV6-5 and TRBJ2-2; D might be TRBD1 (6 bases). Trimming left V 8 bases short and J 5 bases short, with 12 bases between. Germline V gene sequence: CDR1 MNHEY, CDR2 SVGAGI. The CDR3 sequence is 13 residues long.

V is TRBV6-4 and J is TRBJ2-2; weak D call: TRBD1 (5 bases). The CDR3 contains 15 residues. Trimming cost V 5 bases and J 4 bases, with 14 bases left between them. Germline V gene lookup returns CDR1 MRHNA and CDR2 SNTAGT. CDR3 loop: CASSREQGGTGELFF. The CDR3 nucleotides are TGTGCCAGCAGTCGCGAGCAGGGCGGCACCGGGGAGCTGTTTTTT.

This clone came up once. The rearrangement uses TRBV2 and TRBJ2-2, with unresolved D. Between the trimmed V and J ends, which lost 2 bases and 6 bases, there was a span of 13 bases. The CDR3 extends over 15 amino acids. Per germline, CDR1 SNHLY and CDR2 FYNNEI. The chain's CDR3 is CASSERLGMAGELFF. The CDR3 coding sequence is TGTGCCAGCAGTGAACGGCTGGGAATGGCCGGGGAGCTGTTTTTT. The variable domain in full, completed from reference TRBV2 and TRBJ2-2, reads EPEVTQTPSHQVTQMGQEVILRCVPISNHLYFYWYRQILGQKVEFLVSFYNNEISEKSEIFDDQFSVERPDGSNFTLKIRSTKLEDSAMYFCASSERLGMAGELFFGEGSRLTVL.

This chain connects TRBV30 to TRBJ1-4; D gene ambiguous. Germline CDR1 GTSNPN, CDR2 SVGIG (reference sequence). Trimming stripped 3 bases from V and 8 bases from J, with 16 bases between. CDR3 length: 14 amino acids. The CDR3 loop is CAWRNVPGTEKLFF. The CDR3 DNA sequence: TGTGCCTGGAGGAACGTCCCGGGCACCGAAAAACTGTTTTTT.

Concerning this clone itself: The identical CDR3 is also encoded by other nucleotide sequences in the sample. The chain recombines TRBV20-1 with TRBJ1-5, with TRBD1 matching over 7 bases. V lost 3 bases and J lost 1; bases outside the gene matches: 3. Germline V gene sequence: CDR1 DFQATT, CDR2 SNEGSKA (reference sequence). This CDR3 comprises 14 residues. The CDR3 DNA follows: TGCAGTGCTAGTAGGGACAGCAGCAATCAGCCCCAGCATTTT. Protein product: CSASRDSSNQPQHF.

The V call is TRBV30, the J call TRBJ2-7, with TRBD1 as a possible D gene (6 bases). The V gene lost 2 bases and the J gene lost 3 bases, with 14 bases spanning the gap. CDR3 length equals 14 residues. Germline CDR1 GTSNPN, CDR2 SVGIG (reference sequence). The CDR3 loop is CAWSLPRTDYEQYF. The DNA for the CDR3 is TGTGCCTGGAGTCTCCCTCGGACAGACTACGAGCAGTACTTC.

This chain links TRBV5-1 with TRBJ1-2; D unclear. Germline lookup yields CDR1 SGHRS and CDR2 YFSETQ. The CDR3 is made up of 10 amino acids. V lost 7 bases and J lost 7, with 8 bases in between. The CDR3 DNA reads TGCGCCAGCGAGAGACGTGGCTACACCTTC. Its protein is CASERRGYTF.

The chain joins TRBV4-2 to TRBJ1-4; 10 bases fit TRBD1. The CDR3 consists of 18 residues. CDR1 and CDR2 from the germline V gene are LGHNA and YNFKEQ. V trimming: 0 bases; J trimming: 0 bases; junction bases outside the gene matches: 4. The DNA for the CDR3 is TGTGCCAGCAGCCAAGAAGGACAGGGGGGAGCAACTAATGAAAAACTGTTTTTT. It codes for CASSQEGQGGATNEKLFF.

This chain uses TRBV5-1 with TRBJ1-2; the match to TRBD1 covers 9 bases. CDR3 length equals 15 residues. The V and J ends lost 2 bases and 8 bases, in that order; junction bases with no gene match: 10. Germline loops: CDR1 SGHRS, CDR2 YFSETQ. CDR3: CASSFTGTGTEGYTF. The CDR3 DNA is TGCGCCAGCAGCTTTACCGGGACAGGGACGGAAGGCTACACCTTC.